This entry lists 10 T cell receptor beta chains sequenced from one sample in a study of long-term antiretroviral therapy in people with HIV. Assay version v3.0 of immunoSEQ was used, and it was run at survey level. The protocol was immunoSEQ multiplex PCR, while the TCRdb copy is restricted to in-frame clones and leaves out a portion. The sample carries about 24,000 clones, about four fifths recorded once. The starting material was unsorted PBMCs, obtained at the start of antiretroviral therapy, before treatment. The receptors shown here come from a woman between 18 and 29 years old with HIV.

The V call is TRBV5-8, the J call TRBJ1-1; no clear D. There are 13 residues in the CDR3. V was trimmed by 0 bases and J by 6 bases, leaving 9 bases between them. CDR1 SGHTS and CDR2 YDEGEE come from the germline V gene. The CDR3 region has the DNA TGTGCCAGCAGCTTGGGAGACATAGCTGAAGCTTTCTTT. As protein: CASSLGDIAEAFF.

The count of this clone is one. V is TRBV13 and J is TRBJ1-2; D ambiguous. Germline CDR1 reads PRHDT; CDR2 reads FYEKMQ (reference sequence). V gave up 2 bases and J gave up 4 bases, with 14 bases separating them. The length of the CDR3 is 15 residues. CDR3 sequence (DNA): TGTGCCAGCAGCTTATCAAGAGGGAGCCTCTATGGCTACACCTTC. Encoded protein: CASSLSRGSLYGYTF.

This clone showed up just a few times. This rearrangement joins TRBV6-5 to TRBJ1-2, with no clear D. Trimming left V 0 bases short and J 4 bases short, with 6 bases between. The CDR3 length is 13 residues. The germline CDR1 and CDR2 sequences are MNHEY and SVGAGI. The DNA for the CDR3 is TGTGCCAGCAGTTACTCCCAGACCTATGGCTACACCTTC. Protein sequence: CASSYSQTYGYTF.

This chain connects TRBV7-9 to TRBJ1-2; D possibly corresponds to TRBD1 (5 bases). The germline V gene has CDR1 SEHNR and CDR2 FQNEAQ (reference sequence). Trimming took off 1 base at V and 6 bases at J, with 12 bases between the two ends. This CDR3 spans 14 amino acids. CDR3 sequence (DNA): TGTGCCAGCAGCTTAGAGGGGCAGGGCCATGGCTACACCTTC. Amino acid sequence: CASSLEGQGHGYTF.

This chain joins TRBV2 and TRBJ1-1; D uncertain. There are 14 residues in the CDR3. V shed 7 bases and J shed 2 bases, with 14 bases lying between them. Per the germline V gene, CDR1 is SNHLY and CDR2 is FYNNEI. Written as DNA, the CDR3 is TGTGCCAGCACTTCGCAAGGGCGAAACACTGAAGCTTTCTTT. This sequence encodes CASTSQGRNTEAFF.

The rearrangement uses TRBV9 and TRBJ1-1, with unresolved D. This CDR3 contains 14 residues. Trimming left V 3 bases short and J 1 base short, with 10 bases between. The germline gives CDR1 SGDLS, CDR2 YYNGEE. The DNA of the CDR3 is TGTGCCAGCAGCGCGATGGAGGGGAACACTGAAGCTTTCTTT. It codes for CASSAMEGNTEAFF.

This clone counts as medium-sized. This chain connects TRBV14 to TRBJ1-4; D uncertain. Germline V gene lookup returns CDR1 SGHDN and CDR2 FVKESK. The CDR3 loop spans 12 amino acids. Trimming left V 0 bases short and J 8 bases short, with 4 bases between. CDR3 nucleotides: TGTGCCAGCAGCCAAGACCGAGAAAAACTGTTTTTT. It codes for CASSQDREKLFF.

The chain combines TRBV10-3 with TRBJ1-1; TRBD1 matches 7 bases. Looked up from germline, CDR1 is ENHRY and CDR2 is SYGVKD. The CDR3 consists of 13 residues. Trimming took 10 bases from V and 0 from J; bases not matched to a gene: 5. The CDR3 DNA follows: TGTGCCACCGGACAGGAAATGAACACTGAAGCTTTCTTT. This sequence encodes CATGQEMNTEAFF.

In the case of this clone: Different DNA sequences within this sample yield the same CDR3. This CDR3 reads CASSYSQTDTQYF. CDR3 coding DNA: TGTGCCAGCAGTTACTCCCAGACAGATACGCAGTATTTT. This chain joins TRBV6-5 and TRBJ2-3; no firm D call. The CDR3 loop spans 13 amino acids. Germline loops: CDR1 MNHEY, CDR2 SVGAGI. The V gene lost 0 bases and the J gene lost 3 bases, with 4 bases spanning the gap.

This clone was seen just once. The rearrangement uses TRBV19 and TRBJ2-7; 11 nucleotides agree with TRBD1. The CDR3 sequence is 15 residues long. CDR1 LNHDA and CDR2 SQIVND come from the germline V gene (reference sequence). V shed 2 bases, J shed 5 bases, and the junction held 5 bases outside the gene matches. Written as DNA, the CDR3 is TGTGCCAGTAGTATAACGGGACAGGGGGATCACGAGCAGTACTTC. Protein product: CASSITGQGDHEQYF. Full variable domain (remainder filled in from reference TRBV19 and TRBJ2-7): DGGITQSPKYLFRKEGQNVTLSCEQNLNHDAMYWYRQDPGQGLRLIYYSQIVNDFQKGDIAEGYSVSREKKESFPLTVTSAQKNPTAFYLCASSITGQGDHEQYFGPGTRLTVT.